One and the same sample provided the 9 T cell receptor beta chains below, sequenced in a study of blood T cells in healthy people across ages. Next came a second PCR, run for about 6 to 11 cycles, which used a sample-barcoded 5' primer along with a J-beta primer mix. One entry per CDR3 protein, called by TCRdb with MiXCR from the 5' RACE reads. The sample contains about 1,500,000 distinct CDR3 sequences, 40% to 50% of which appear only once. Sequenced material: blood. The receptor set was obtained from a woman aged 18-29 years in good health.

The V gene is TRBV20-1, the J gene TRBJ2-1; 10 bases line up with TRBD2. Germline trimming cut 6 bases from V and 8 bases from J; bases unmatched to any gene: 7. There are 13 residues in the CDR3. Germline CDR1 and CDR2: DFQATT and SNEGSKA (reference sequence). For the CDR3, the DNA is TGCAGTGCGCGAGCGGGAGGGCGCTATGAGCAGTTCTTC. It is translated as CSARAGGRYEQFF.

The genes are TRBV20-1 and TRBJ2-3; maybe TRBD2 (7 bases). V dropped 0 bases and J dropped 7 bases, with 23 bases sitting between them. From germline, CDR1 is DFQATT and CDR2 SNEGSKA (reference sequence). CDR3 length equals 17 residues. The CDR3 sequence is CSARDPQASEGGNTQYF. The CDR3 region has the DNA TGCAGTGCTAGAGACCCCCAAGCGTCGGAGGGGGGGAATACGCAGTATTTT.

The rearrangement links TRBV10-3 to TRBJ2-5; 12 nucleotides match TRBD2. This CDR3 comprises 18 residues. After removal of 4 bases from V and 11 bases from J, the junction contained 20 bases not matched to a gene. CDR1 is ENHRY and CDR2 is SYGVKD in the germline V gene. CDR3 sequence: CAISAPLTSGGLYNEQYF. CDR3 nucleotides: TGTGCCATCAGTGCCCCACTGACTAGCGGGGGCCTCTACAATGAGCAGTACTTC.

This clonotype was found once. The chain is built from TRBV5-1 and TRBJ2-1; 9 bases fit TRBD1. Trimming cost V 4 bases and J 10 bases; bases outside gene matches: 12. CDR1 and CDR2 from the germline V gene are SGHRS and YFSETQ. The CDR3 consists of 15 residues. CDR3 sequence: CASSTTRTGVSEQFF. The CDR3 DNA sequence: TGCGCCAGCAGCACGACCCGGACAGGGGTGAGCGAGCAGTTCTTC.

This clonotype was observed a few times. V and J are TRBV6-5 and TRBJ2-7; TRBD2 matches 11 bases. J lost 4 bases, V lost 5 bases, and 7 bases had no gene match. Germline CDR1 reads MNHEY; CDR2 reads SVGAGI. There are 15 residues in the CDR3. The CDR3 DNA sequence: TGTGCCAGCAGTCAAAGGACTAGCGGGTTTTACGAGCAGTACTTC. Protein product: CASSQRTSGFYEQYF.

The chain recombines TRBV20-1 with TRBJ2-1, with D possibly being TRBD1 (6 bases). The germline V gene has CDR1 DFQATT and CDR2 SNEGSKA (reference sequence). This CDR3 has 13 amino acids. CDR3 nucleotide sequence: TGCAATGCCCCCCCCGCACAGGGCCGTGAGCAGTTCTTC. As protein: CNAPPAQGREQFF.

This clonotype was counted a few times. This chain uses TRBV12-3 or TRBV12-4 with TRBJ2-1, with 10 bases matching TRBD2. V was clipped by 4 bases and J by 9 bases; unmatched bases: 9. The CDR3 loop spans 15 amino acids. For the CDR3, the DNA is TGTGCCAGCAGTTCTAGCGGGGGCATGTCAGGTGAGCAGTTCTTC. Protein: CASSSSGGMSGEQFF.

The J gene is TRBJ2-1, the V gene TRBV13; 12 bases line up with TRBD2. The J segment lost 4 bases and the V segment lost 2 bases, leaving 9 bases of the junction unmatched. The CDR3 extends over 18 amino acids. Germline loops: CDR1 PRHDT, CDR2 FYEKMQ (reference sequence). The CDR3 spells CASSLRALAGGPYNEQFF. CDR3 coding DNA: TGTGCCAGCAGCTTAAGGGCCCTAGCGGGGGGGCCGTACAATGAGCAGTTCTTC.

The chain couples TRBV5-1 to TRBJ2-7; TRBD1 aligns across 7 bases. Germline CDR1 and CDR2: SGHRS and YFSETQ. The CDR3 spans 16 residues. The J segment lost 3 bases and the V segment lost 4 bases, leaving 13 bases of the junction unmatched. The CDR3, as DNA: TGCGCCAGCAGCCGAACCGGGACAGACTTCCTCTACGAGCAGTACTTC. This translates into CASSRTGTDFLYEQYF.